Given below is one TCR beta chain in context. Trimming cost V 5 bases and J 3 bases; bases outside gene matches: 10. The CDR3 is made up of 16 amino acids. In germline, CDR1 is SGHTA, CDR2 FQGTGA. Data came from immunoSEQ multiplex PCR; TCRdb stores just in-frame clones and leaves some out. The top ten hold less than 5% of the sample, which has 250,000 or so clones, 80% to 90% seen once. This sample is part of a study of blood T cell repertoires in COVID-19. The J gene is TRBJ2-3, the V gene TRBV7-3; 8 bases align to TRBD1. The sequenced material came from peripheral blood. This TCR was recovered from a man aged 55 to 70 with acute or convalescent COVID-19. Written as DNA, the CDR3 is TGTGCCAGCAGCCAACTGTCAGGGGGCTTGACAGATACGCAGTATTTT. It translates to CASSQLSGGLTDTQYF.